The text below deals with one T cell receptor (beta chain). The length of the CDR3 is 13 residues. V lost 6 bases, J lost 8 bases, and 16 bases lay in between. Time point: newly diagnosed GD, antithyroid drugs for less than 3 months. RNA from PBMCs was the source of the TCR library. These data are taken from a study of regulatory T cells in long-lasting Graves disease. Arm-PCR of CDR3 regions with iRepertoire HTBI primers generated TCR beta libraries. One entry per CDR3 protein results from TCRdb running MiXCR on the multiplex PCR reads. Altogether 360,000 or so distinct CDR3 sequences are present, roughly a sixth being singletons, with the ten largest covering 30%. The same specimen was also included in a second study, on T cells in Graves' hyperthyroidism and ophthalmopathy. That paper adds: The primer set for the first-round RT-PCR of the TCR CDR3 was HTBI.

The chain is built from TRBV12-3 or TRBV12-4 and TRBJ1-2, with a tentative D call TRBD1 (6 bases). This TCR was recovered from a middle-aged man with Graves disease. Here the sequenced sample was peripheral blood mononuclear cells (PBMCs), taken at new diagnosis, from a patient treated with antithyroid drugs. In nucleotides, the CDR3 is TGTGCCAGCAGCCCTATACCCAGGGGCGGCTACACCTTC. Residues: CASSPIPRGGYTF.